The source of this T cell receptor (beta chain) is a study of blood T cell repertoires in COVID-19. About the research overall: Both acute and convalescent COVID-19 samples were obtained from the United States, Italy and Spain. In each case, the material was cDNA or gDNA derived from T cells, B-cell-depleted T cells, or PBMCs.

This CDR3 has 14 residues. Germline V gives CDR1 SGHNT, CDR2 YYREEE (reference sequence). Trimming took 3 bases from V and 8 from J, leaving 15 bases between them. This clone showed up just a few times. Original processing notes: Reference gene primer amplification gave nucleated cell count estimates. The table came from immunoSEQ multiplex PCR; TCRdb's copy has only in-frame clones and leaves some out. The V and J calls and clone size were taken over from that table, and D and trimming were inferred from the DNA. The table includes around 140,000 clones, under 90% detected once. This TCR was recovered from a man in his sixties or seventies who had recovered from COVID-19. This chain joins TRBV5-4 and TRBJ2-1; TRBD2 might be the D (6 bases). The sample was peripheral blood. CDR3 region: CASSSARESYEQFF. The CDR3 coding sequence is TGTGCCAGCAGCTCCGCCCGGGAGTCTTATGAGCAGTTCTTC.